This TCR beta chain was retrieved from a study of cytomegalovirus exposure and HLA in healthy donors. In the study overall: An early data release held some 85 million unique TCRs from HLA-typed donors.

The PCR ran on 60 Vbeta and 13 Jbeta primers. The table came from immunoSEQ multiplex PCR; TCRdb's copy has only in-frame clones and leaves some out. The table lists about 140,000 clones, 80% of them singletons. Though nominally healthy at sampling, donors likely had unrecorded immune exposures. The clonotype comes from a woman aged 40-49 years in good health and CMV-seronegative. Sequences were obtained from PBMCs.

For the CDR3, the DNA is TGTGCCAGCAGTTTAGCGGGAGGTTTCTACGAGCAGTACTTC. It codes for CASSLAGGFYEQYF. The rearrangement links TRBV27 to TRBJ2-7; TRBD2 aligns across 8 bases. The junction had 3 bases not matched to a gene; V was cut back by 2 bases and J by 3 bases. There are 14 residues in the CDR3. CDR1 MNHEY and CDR2 SMNVEV come from the germline V gene (reference sequence).